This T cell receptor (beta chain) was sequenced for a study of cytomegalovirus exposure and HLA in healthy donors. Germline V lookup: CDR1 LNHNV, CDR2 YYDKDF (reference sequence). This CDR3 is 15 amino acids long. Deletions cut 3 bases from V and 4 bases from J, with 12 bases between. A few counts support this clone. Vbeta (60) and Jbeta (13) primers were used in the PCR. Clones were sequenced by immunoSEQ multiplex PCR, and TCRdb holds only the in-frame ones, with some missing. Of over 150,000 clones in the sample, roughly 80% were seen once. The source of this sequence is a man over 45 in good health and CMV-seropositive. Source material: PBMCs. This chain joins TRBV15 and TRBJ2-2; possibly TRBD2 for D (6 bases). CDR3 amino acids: CATSSIHGGTGELFF. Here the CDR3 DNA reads TGTGCCACCAGCAGCATTCACGGGGGCACCGGGGAGCTGTTTTTT.